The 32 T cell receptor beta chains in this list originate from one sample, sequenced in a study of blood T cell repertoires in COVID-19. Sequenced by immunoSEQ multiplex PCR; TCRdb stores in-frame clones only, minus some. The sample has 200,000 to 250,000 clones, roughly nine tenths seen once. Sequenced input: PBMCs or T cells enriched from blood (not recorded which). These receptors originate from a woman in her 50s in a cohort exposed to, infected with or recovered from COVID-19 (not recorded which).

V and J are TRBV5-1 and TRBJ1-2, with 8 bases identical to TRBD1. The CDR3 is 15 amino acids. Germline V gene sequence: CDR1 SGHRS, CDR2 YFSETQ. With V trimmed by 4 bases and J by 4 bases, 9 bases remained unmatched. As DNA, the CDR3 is TGCGCCAGCAGCACCGGACAGGGAGGTGGCTATGGCTACACCTTC. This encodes CASSTGQGGGYGYTF.

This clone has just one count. CDR3 DNA sequence: TGTGCCAGCACCCACAACAGGGACAACCTGTTCTTC. Protein: CASTHNRDNLFF. The chain is built from TRBV7-2 and TRBJ2-1; D possibly corresponds to TRBD1 (6 bases). CDR3 length: 12 residues. Deletions cut 7 bases from V and 15 bases from J, with 19 bases between. CDR1 SGHTA and CDR2 FQGNSA come from the germline V gene.

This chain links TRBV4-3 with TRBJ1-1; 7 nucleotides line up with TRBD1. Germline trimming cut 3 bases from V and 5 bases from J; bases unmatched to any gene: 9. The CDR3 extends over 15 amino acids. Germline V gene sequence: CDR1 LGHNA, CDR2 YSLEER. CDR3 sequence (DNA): TGCGCCAGCAGCCAGATGCCGGCAGGGGGAACTGAAGCTTTCTTT. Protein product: CASSQMPAGGTEAFF.

The CDR3, as DNA: TGTGCCAGCAGAACCCTAGCGGGCGCCTACAATGAGCAGTTCTTC. This codes for CASRTLAGAYNEQFF. The chain carries TRBV6-5 and TRBJ2-1, with 8 bases identical to TRBD2. From germline, CDR1 is MNHEY and CDR2 SVGAGI. The CDR3 sequence is 15 residues long. The ends lost 6 bases at V and 2 bases at J; junction bases unmatched: 6.

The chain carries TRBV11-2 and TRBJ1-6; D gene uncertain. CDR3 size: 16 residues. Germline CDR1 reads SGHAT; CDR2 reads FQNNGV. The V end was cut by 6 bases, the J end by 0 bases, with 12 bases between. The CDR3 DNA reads TGTGCCAGCAGACCGTTGGGGAGCTCCTATAATTCACCCCTCCACTTT. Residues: CASRPLGSSYNSPLHF.

The CDR3 coding sequence is TGTGCCAGCAGCCAAAACCTGGCTAGGAGCCGAGAGACCCAGTACTTC. Encoded protein: CASSQNLARSRETQYF. The chain has TRBV3-1 (or the pseudogene TRBV3-2) and TRBJ2-5; D is undetermined. The CDR3 length is 16 residues. V was pared by 2 bases and J by 4 bases, with 17 bases between. CDR1 is LGHDT and CDR2 is YNNKEL in the germline V gene (reference sequence).

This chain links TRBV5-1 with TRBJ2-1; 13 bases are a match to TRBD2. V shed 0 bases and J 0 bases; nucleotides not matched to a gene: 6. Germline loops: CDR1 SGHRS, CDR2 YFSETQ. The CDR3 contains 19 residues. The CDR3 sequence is CASSLAVTSGGDSYNEQFF. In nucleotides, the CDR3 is TGCGCCAGCAGCTTGGCCGTTACTAGCGGGGGGGACTCCTACAATGAGCAGTTCTTC.

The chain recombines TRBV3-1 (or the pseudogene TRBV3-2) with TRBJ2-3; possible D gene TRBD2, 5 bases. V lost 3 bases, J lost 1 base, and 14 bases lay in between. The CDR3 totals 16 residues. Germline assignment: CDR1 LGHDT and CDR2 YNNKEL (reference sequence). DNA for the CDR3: TGTGCCAGCAGCCAGGCCGCACTCGGGGGCACAGATACGCAGTATTTT. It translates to CASSQAALGGTDTQYF.

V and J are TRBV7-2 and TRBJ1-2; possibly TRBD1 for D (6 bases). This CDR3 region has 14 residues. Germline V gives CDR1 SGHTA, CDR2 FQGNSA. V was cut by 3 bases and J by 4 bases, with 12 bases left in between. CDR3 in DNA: TGTGCCAGCAGCTTTACCAGGGGTCTCTATGGCTACACCTTC. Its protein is CASSFTRGLYGYTF.

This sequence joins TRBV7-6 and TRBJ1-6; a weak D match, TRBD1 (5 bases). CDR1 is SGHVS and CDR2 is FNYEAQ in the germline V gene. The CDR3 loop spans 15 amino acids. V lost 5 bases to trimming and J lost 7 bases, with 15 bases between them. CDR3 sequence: CASSKDGHSNSPLHF. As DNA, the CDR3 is TGTGCCAGCAGCAAGGACGGACACTCAAATTCACCCCTCCACTTT.

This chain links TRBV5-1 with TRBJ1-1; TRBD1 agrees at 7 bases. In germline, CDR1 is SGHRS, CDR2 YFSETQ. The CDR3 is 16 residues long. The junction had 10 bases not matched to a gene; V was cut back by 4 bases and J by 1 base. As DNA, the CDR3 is TGCGCCAGCAGCCCGAGACAGGGTACGCCGAACACTGAAGCTTTCTTT. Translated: CASSPRQGTPNTEAFF.

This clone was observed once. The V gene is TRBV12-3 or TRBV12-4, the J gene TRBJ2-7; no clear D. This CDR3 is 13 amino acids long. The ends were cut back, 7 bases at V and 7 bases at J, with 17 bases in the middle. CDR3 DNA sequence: TGTGCCAGCACCTCCGGTCTCCGTACGGAGCAGTACTTC. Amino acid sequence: CASTSGLRTEQYF.

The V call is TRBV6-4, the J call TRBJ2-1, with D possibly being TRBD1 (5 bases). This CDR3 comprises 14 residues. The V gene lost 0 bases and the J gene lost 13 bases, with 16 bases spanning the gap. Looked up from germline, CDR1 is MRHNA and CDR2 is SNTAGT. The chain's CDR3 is CASSDSNKGPAQFF. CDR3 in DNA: TGTGCCAGCAGTGACTCGAATAAGGGGCCGGCCCAGTTCTTC.

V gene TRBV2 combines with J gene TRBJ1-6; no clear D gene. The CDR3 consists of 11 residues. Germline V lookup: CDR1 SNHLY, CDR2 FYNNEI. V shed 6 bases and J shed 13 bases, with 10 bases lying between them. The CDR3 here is CASSRHLPLHF. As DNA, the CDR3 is TGTGCCAGCAGCCGACACCTCCCCCTCCACTTT.

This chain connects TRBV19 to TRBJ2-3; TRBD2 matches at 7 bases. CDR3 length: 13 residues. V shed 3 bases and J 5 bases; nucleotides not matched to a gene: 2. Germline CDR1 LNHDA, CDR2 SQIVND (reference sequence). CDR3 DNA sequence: TGTGCCAGTAGTATGGGGGGGAGAGATACGCAGTATTTT. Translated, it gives CASSMGGRDTQYF.

CDR3 in DNA: TGTGCCAGCAGTTTAATCGGAGCGGACGGCCTCTCTGGAAACACCATATATTTT. It codes for CASSLIGADGLSGNTIYF. V and J are TRBV28 and TRBJ1-3; D is uncertain. Trimming removed 2 bases from V and 0 bases from J, with 17 bases in between. The V gene's germline CDR1 is MDHEN and CDR2 SYDVKM. The CDR3 has 18 amino acids. Using reference TRBV28 and TRBJ1-3 for the parts outside the CDR3, the full variable domain is DVKVTQSSRYLVKRTGEKVFLECVQDMDHENMFWYRQDPGLGLRLIYFSYDVKMKEKGDIPEGYSVSREKKERFSLILESASTNQTSMYLCASSLIGADGLSGNTIYFGEGSWLTVV.

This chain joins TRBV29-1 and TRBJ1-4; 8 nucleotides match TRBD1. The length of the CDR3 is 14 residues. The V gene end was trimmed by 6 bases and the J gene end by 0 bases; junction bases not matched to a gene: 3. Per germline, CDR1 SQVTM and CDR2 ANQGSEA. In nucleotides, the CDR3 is TGCAGCGTGGGACAGGCTGCAACTAATGAAAAACTGTTTTTT. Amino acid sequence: CSVGQAATNEKLFF.

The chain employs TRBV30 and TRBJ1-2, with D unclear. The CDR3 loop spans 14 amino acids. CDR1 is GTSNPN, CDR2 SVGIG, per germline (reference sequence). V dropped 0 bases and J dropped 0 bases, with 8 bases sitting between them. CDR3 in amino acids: CAWSVVLANYGYTF. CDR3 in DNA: TGTGCCTGGAGTGTAGTATTAGCTAACTATGGCTACACCTTC.

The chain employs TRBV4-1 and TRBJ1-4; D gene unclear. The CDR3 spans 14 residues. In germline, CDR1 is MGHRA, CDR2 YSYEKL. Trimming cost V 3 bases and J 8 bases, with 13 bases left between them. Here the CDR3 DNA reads TGCGCCAGCAGCCAGGGAGGGATCCGGGAAAAACTGTTTTTT. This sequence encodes CASSQGGIREKLFF.

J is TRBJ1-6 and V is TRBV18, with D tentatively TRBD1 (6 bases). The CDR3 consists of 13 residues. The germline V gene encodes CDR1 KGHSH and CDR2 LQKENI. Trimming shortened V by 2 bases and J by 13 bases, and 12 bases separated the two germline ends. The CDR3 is CASSPNGQSPLHF. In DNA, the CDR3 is TGTGCCAGCTCACCAAACGGACAGTCGCCCCTCCACTTT. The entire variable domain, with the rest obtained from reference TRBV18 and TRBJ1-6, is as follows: NAGVMQNPRHLVRRRGQEARLRCSPMKGHSHVYWYRQLPEEGLKFMVYLQKENIIDESGMPKERFSAEFPKEGPSILRIQQVVRGDSAAYFCASSPNGQSPLHFGNGTRLTVT.

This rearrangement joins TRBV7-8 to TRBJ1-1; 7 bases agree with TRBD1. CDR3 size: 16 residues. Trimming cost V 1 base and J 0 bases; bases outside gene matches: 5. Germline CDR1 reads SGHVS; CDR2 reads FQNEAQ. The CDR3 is CASSLGGGRMNTEAFF. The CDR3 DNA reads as TGTGCCAGCAGCTTAGGAGGGGGCAGGATGAACACTGAAGCTTTCTTT.

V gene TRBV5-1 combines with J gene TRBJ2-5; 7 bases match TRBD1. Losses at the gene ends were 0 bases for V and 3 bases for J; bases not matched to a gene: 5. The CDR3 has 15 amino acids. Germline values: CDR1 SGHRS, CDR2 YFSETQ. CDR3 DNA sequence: TGCGCCAGCAGCTTGGAGACAGGGACCGAAGAGACCCAGTACTTC. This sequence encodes CASSLETGTEETQYF. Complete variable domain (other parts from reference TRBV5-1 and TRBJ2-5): KAGVTQTPRYLIKTRGQQVTLSCSPISGHRSVSWYQQTPGQGLQFLFEYFSETQRNKGNFPGRFSGRQFSNSRSEMNVSTLELGDSALYLCASSLETGTEETQYFGPGTRLLVL.

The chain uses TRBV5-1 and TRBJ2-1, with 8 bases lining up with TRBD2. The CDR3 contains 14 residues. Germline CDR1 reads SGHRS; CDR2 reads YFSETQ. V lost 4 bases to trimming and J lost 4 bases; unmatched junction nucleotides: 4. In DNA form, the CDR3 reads TGCGCCAGCAGCGCCGGGACTAGATACAATGAGCAGTTCTTC. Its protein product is CASSAGTRYNEQFF.

The CDR3 DNA follows: TGTGCCTGGAGTGGGACAGGGCGACAGCCCCAGCATTTT. It specifies CAWSGTGRQPQHF. This chain joins TRBV30 and TRBJ1-5, with TRBD1 identical over 8 bases. This CDR3 is built from 13 residues. Germline-derived CDR1 and CDR2 are GTSNPN and SVGIG (reference sequence). The J segment lost 7 bases and the V segment lost 1 base, leaving 3 bases of the junction unmatched.

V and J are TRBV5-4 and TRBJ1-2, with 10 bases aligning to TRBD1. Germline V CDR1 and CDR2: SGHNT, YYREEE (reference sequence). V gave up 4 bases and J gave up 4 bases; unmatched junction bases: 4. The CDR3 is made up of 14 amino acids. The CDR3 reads CASSPGQGVYGYTF. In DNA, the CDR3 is TGTGCCAGCAGCCCCGGACAGGGGGTCTATGGCTACACCTTC.

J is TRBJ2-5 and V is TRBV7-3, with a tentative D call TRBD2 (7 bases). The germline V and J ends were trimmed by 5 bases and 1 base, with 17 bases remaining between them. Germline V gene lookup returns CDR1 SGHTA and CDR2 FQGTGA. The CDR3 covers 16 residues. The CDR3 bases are TGTGCCAGCAGCCCTGGTCGGGGGGCGGGCCAAGAGACCCAGTACTTC. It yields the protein CASSPGRGAGQETQYF.

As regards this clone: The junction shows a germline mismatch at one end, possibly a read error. CDR3 region: CAISPGTGTSEKFF. CDR3 in DNA: TGTGCCATCAGCCCCGGGACAGGGACTAGTGAGAAGTTCTTC. The gene calls are TRBV10-3 and TRBJ2-1; possibly TRBD1 for D (9 bases). The germline gives CDR1 ENHRY, CDR2 SYGVKD. The length of the CDR3 is 14 residues.

The CDR3 coding sequence is TGCGCCAGCAGCATAACCCCGCTCGGCGGGTCTGGGGCCAACGTCCTGACTTTC. Encoded protein: CASSITPLGGSGANVLTF. This rearrangement joins TRBV5-1 to TRBJ2-6; D possibly corresponds to TRBD2 (5 bases). CDR1 and CDR2 (germline): SGHRS, YFSETQ. V was pared by 4 bases and J by 1 base, with 18 bases between. The CDR3 runs to 18 residues.

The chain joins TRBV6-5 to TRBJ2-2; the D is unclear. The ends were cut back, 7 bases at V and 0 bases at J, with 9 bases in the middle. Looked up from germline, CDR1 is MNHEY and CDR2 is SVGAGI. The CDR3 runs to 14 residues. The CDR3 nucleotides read TGTGCCAGCAAGCTAGGTCCGAACACCGGGGAGCTGTTTTTT. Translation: CASKLGPNTGELFF.

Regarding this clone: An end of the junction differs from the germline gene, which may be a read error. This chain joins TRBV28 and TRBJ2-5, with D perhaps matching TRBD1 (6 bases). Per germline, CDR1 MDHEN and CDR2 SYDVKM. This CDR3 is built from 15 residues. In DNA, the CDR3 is TGTGCCAGCAGTTTCTACGAGGACAGTCAAGAGACTCAGTACTTC. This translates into CASSFYEDSQETQYF.

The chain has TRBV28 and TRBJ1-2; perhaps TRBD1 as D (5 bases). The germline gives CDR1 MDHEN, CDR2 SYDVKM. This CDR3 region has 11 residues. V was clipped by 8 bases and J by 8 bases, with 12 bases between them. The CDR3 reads CASVKGKGYTF. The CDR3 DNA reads TGTGCCAGCGTAAAGGGGAAGGGCTACACCTTC.

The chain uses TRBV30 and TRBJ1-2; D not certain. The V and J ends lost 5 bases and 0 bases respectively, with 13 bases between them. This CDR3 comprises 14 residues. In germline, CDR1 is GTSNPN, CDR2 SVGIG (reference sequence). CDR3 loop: CAWRRRGPNYGYTF. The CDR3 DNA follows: TGTGCCTGGCGACGCCGGGGTCCTAACTATGGCTACACCTTC.